This TCR beta chain is from a study of regulatory T cells in long-lasting Graves disease. This sample's time point: newly diagnosed GD, antithyroid drugs for less than 3 months. Scientists built the TCR library using RNA that was extracted from PBMCs. An endocrinology department located in Xi'an, China, was where the patients came from. For this clonotype: Its antigen is currently unknown.

The CDR3 has 14 amino acids. Germline-derived CDR1 and CDR2 are SGHRS and YFSETQ. Trimming removed 3 bases at V and 8 bases at J, with 14 bases between. Findings and limits, study-wide: A limited number of samples was an acknowledged limitation. Favored usage of TRBV28, TRBJ1-2 and TRBJ2-5 was recorded in persistent disease. The study found persistent patients shared more public clonotypes (over 2,500) than new patients (approximately 970).

HTBI primers from iRepertoire and Arm-PCR of CDR3 regions yielded the TCR beta libraries. TCRdb called the multiplex PCR reads again in MiXCR, with one record for every CDR3 protein. The sample has 250,000 or so distinct CDR3 sequences, 20% seen once. V and J are TRBV5-1 and TRBJ1-4; D possibly corresponds to TRBD1 (5 bases). The specimen was peripheral blood mononuclear cells (PBMCs), collected at new diagnosis, from a patient treated with antithyroid drugs. The sequence was obtained from a female donor with Graves disease. CDR3 residues: CASSYGAGGEKLFF. The CDR3 coding sequence is TGCGCCAGCAGCTATGGGGCGGGTGGCGAAAAACTGTTTTTT. The variable domain in full, with the rest retrieved from reference TRBV5-1 and TRBJ1-4, is KAGVTQTPRYLIKTRGQQVTLSCSPISGHRSVSWYQQTPGQGLQFLFEYFSETQRNKGNFPGRFSGRQFSNSRSEMNVSTLELGDSALYLCASSYGAGGEKLFFGSGTQLSVL.